This T cell receptor (beta chain) was profiled in a study of cytomegalovirus exposure and HLA in healthy donors. The length of the CDR3 is 15 residues. Germline-derived CDR1 and CDR2 are MNHEY and SMNVEV (reference sequence). Trimming left V 4 bases short and J 5 bases short, with 15 bases between. The PCR employed 60 Vbeta primers together with 13 Jbeta primers. Measured with immunoSEQ multiplex PCR; TCRdb has only the in-frame clones, and not every one. The profile shows some 140,000 clones, 70% to 80% of them singletons. Sequenced sample: PBMCs. This receptor was identified in a man aged 25-45 years in good health and CMV-seronegative. The chain recombines TRBV27 with TRBJ1-5; unclear D gene. This CDR3 is CASSSLVSSDQPQHF. CDR3 coding DNA: TGTGCCAGCAGTTCCCTAGTCAGTTCCGATCAGCCCCAGCATTTT.